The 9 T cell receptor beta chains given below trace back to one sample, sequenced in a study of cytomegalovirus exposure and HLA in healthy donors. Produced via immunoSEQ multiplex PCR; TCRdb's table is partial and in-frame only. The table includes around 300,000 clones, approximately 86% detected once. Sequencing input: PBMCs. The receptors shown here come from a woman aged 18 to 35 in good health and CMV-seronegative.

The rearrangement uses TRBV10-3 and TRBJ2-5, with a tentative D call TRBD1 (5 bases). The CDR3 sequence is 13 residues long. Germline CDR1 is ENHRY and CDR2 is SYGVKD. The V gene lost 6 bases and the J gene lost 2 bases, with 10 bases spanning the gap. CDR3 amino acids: CAIRLQEQETQYF. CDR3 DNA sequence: TGTGCCATCAGATTACAGGAACAAGAGACCCAGTACTTC.

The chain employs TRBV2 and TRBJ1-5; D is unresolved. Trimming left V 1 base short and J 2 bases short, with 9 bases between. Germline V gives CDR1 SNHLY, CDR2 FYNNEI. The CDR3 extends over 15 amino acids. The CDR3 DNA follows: TGTGCCAGCAGTGAAGGTTACAGACGCAATCAGCCCCAGCATTTT. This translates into CASSEGYRRNQPQHF.

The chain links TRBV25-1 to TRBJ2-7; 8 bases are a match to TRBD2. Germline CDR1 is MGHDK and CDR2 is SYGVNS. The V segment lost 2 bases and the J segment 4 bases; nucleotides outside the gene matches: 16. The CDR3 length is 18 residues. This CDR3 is CASSEIPPRAGGWYEQYF. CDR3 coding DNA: TGTGCCAGCAGTGAAATACCCCCGAGGGCGGGAGGATGGTACGAGCAGTACTTC.

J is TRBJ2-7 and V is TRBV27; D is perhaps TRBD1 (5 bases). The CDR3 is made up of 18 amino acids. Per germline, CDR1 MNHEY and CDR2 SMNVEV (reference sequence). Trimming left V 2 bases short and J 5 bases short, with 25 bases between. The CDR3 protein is CASSLSESWGLFPHEQYF. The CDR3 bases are TGTGCCAGCAGTTTAAGTGAGTCATGGGGCCTCTTTCCACACGAGCAGTACTTC.

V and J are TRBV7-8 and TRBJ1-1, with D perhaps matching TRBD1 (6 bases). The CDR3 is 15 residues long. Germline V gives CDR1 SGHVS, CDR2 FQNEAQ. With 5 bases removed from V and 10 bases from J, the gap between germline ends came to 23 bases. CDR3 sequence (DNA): TGTGCCAGCAGCGCACCCGGGACATCCTACCGGCCAGCTTTCTTT. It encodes CASSAPGTSYRPAFF.

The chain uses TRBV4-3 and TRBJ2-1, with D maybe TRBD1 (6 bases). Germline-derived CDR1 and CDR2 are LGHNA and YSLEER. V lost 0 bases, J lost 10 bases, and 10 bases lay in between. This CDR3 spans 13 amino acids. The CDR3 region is CASSQEVGQEQFF. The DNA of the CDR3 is TGCGCCAGCAGCCAAGAAGTAGGACAGGAGCAGTTCTTC.

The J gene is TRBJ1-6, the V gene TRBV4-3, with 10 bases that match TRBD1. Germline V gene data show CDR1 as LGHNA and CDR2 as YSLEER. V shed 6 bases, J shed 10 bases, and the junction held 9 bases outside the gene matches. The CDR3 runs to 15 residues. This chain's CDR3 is CASRRRWTGGSPLHF. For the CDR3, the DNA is TGCGCCAGCAGAAGACGCTGGACAGGGGGATCACCCCTCCACTTT.

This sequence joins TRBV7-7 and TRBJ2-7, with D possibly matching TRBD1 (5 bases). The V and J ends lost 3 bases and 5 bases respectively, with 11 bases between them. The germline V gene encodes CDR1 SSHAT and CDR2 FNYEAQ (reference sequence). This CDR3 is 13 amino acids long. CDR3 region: CASSFGHEDEQYF. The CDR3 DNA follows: TGTGCCAGCAGCTTTGGACATGAGGACGAGCAGTACTTC.

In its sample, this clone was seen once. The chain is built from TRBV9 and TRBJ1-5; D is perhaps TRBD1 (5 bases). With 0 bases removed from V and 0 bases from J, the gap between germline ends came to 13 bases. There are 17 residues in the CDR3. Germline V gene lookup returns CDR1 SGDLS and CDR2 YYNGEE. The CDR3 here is CASSVGETAYSNQPQHF. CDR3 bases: TGTGCCAGCAGCGTAGGTGAGACAGCATATAGCAATCAGCCCCAGCATTTT.